The clone carrying this TCR beta chain was seen more than once but under ten times. These data are taken from a study of T-cell memory formation after mild COVID-19. On the study more broadly: For the most part, TCR clusters were specific to one donor.

The CDR3 runs 14 residues. Germline V lookup: CDR1 MNHEY, CDR2 SVGAGI. V shed 2 bases, J shed 6 bases, and the junction held 4 bases outside the gene matches. Amplification by 5'RACE using constant-segment primers produced TCR alpha and TCR beta cDNA libraries that carried sample barcodes and UMIs. Using its own MiXCR run on the 5' RACE reads, TCRdb lists one record per CDR3 protein. The sample lists 300,000 to 350,000 distinct CDR3 sequences; around 15% were seen once. Sequencing used PBMCs or a T cell subset sorted from them (not recorded which). V is TRBV6-5 and J is TRBJ2-3; TRBD2 agrees at 8 bases. The sequence was obtained from a man aged 18 to 30 who had mild COVID-19 (a few samples of this study predate the infection). Cell type and time point are not known. In nucleotides, the CDR3 is TGTGCCAGCAGTTACCCGGGGGGGCTGGATACGCAGTATTTT. This codes for CASSYPGGLDTQYF.